This T cell receptor beta chain was observed in a study of read filtering for tumor transcriptome and immune sequencing. As for the study in general: Revised staging placed about 8 patients in R-ISS I, some 17 in II, 7 in III. Transcriptome libraries were built from DNase-treated RNA.

Study-wide results and caveats: Compared with RNA-seq, IR-seq gave much higher clonotype depth and reliability.

At the time of active disease, bone marrow was collected from every patient. This clonotype was found many times. Its target is unknown. Molecular barcoded adaptors covering alpha/delta and beta/gamma chains were used on about 390 ng RNA. TCRdb processed the reads anew with MiXCR; each CDR3 protein has one entry. The sample includes around 130,000 distinct CDR3 sequences, 10% to 15% seen only once; the top ten take approximately 10%. The source is a donor at least 40 years old with multiple myeloma. The sample was a population of CD138-negative cells sorted from bone marrow.

DNA for the CDR3: TGTGCCTGGAGTGGCAGATCGAACACTGAAGCTTTCTTT. Translating gives CAWSGRSNTEAFF. This chain connects TRBV30 to TRBJ1-1; D remains unclear. The CDR3 covers 13 residues. Trimming left V 1 base short and J 1 base short, with 7 bases between. CDR1 GTSNPN and CDR2 SVGIG come from the germline V gene (reference sequence).